The 9 T cell receptor beta chains below all came from one sample that was sequenced in a study of CXCR3-negative and CXCR3-positive naive CD8 T cells. TRB cDNA libraries were made by UMI-labeled 5' RACE. From the 5' RACE reads, TCRdb lists one entry per CDR3 protein and no DNA. With about 90,000 distinct CDR3 sequences in the sample, the ten largest clones hold roughly 0.99%. The sample was naive CXCR3- CD8+ T cells from blood. The subset denotes: CD45RO-CCR7+CD27+CD95- naive CD8+ T cells lacking CXCR3 (TNR3-). These receptors all stem from a human donor in good health. Some clones in this sample may be carry-over from other donors' samples.

This chain connects TRBV19 to TRBJ1-5. The CDR3 contains 14 residues. Germline V gives CDR1 LNHDA, CDR2 SQIVND (reference sequence). CDR3 sequence reads: CASSLLLGHQPQHF.

The chain recombines TRBV29-1 with TRBJ2-1; TCRdb's assignment of TRBD2 cannot be checked, as there is no DNA. Germline V CDR1 and CDR2: SQVTM, ANQGSEA. The CDR3 runs to 16 residues. The CDR3 loop reads CSVEDPGLAGGYEQFF.

The chain employs TRBV30 and TRBJ1-2; there is no DNA to check the TCRdb D call of TRBD1. This CDR3 comprises 13 residues. Germline values: CDR1 GTSNPN, CDR2 SVGIG (reference sequence). The CDR3 loop reads CAERDKTNYGYTF. Full variable domain (remainder filled in from reference TRBV30 and TRBJ1-2): SQTIHQWPATLVQPVGSPLSLECTVEGTSNPNLYWYRQAAGRGLQLLFYSVGIGQISSEVPQNLSASRPQDRQFILSSKKLLLSDSGFYLCAERDKTNYGYTFGSGTRLTVV.

This chain links TRBV3-1 with TRBJ2-5; TCRdb gives TRBD1 as the D gene, but with no DNA this cannot be confirmed. Germline assignment: CDR1 LGHDT and CDR2 YNNKEL (reference sequence). The CDR3 runs 19 residues. CDR3 region: CASSQDRGAASVFQETQYF.

This chain uses TRBV29-1 with TRBJ1-3; TCRdb picks TRBD1, but there is no DNA to check that call. The length of the CDR3 is 14 residues. Germline values: CDR1 SQVTM, CDR2 ANQGSEA. This CDR3 is CSVVTGFSGNTIYF.

The V call is TRBV11-3, the J call TRBJ2-1; TCRdb gives TRBD2 as the D gene, but with no DNA this cannot be confirmed. The germline V gene encodes CDR1 SGHNT and CDR2 YENEEA. The CDR3 extends over 14 amino acids. The CDR3 loop is CASSLYPANNEQFF.

The genes are TRBV6-5 and TRBJ2-7; no DNA is available, so the TRBD1 call from TCRdb remains unchecked. This CDR3 comprises 13 residues. The germline V gene encodes CDR1 MNHEY and CDR2 SVGAGI. The CDR3 protein is CASSLQGPYEQNF.

The chain combines TRBV12-3 or TRBV12-4 with TRBJ2-7; TCRdb designates TRBD2, a call that cannot be tested without DNA. The CDR3 is 14 residues long. CDR3 sequence reads: CASSFGRHNYEQYF.

The gene calls are TRBV28 and TRBJ2-7; TCRdb lists TRBD1, though no DNA is available to test this call. This CDR3 is built from 14 residues. The germline V gene has CDR1 MDHEN and CDR2 SYDVKM. CDR3 protein: CASSSRDRTYEQYF. Based on the CDR3 plus reference TRBV28 and TRBJ2-7, the full variable domain is DVKVTQSSRYLVKRTGEKVFLECVQDMDHENMFWYRQDPGLGLRLIYFSYDVKMKEKGDIPEGYSVSREKKERFSLILESASTNQTSMYLCASSSRDRTYEQYFGPGTRLTVT.